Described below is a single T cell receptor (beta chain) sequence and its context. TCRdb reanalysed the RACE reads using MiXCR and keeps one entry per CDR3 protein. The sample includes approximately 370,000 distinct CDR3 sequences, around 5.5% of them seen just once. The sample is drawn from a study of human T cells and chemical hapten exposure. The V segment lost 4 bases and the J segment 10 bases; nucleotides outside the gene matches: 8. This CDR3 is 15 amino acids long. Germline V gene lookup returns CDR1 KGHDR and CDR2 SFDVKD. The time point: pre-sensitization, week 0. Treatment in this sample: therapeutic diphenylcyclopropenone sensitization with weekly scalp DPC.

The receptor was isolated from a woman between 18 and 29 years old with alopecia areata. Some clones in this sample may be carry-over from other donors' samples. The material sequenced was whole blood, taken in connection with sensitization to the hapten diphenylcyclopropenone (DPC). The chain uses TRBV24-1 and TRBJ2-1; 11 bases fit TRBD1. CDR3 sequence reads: CATSDPGQGEEEQFF. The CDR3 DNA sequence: TGTGCCACCAGTGACCCGGGACAGGGGGAGGAGGAGCAGTTCTTC.